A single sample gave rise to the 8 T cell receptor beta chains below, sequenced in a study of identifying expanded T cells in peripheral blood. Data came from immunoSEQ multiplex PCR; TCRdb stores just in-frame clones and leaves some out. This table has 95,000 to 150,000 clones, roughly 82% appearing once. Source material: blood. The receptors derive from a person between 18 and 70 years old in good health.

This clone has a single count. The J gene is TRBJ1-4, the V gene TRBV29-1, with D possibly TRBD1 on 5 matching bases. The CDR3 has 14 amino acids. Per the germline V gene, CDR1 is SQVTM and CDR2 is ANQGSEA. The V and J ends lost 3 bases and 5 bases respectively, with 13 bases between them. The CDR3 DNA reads TGCAGCGTTGACCCCGGGGGTCAAAATGAAAAACTGTTTTTT. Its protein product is CSVDPGGQNEKLFF. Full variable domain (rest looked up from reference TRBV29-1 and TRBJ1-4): SAVISQKPSRDICQRGTSLTIQCQVDSQVTMMFWYRQQPGQSLTLIATANQGSEATYESGFVIDKFPISRPNLTFSTLTVSNMSPEDSSIYLCSVDPGGQNEKLFFGSGTQLSVL.

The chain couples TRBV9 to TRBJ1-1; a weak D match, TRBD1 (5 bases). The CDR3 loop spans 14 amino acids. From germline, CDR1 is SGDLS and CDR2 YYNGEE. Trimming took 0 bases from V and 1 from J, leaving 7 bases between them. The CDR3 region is CASSVAGANTEAFF. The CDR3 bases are TGTGCCAGCAGCGTAGCTGGGGCGAACACTGAAGCTTTCTTT.

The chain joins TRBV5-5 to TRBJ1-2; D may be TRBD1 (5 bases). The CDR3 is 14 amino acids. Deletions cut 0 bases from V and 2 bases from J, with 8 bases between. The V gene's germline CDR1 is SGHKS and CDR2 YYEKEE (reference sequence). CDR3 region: CASSLVGGNYGYTF. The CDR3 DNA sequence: TGTGCCAGCAGCTTGGTCGGGGGGAACTATGGCTACACCTTC.

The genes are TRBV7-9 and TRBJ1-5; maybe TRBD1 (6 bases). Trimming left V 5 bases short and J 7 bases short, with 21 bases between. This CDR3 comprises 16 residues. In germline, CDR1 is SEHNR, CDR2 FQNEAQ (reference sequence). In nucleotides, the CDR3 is TGTGCCAGCAGCCTAGGAACCTCAGGGGATGTGCAGCCCCAGCATTTT. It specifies CASSLGTSGDVQPQHF.

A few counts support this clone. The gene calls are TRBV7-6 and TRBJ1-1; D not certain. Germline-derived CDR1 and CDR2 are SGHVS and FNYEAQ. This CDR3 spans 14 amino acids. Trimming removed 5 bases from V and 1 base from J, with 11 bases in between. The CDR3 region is CASSASTGNTEAFF. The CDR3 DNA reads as TGTGCCAGCAGCGCGAGCACCGGGAACACTGAAGCTTTCTTT.

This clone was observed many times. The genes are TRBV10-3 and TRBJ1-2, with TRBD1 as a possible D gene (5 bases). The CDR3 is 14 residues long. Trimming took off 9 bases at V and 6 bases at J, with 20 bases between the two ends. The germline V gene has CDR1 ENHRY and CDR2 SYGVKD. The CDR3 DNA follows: TGTGCCATTCAAAGTGGGGACGGACGGAATGGCTACACCTTC. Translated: CAIQSGDGRNGYTF.

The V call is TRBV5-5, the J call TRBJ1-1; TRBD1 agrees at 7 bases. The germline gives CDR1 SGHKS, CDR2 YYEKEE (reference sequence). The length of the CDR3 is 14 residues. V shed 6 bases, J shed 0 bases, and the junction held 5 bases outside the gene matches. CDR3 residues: CASKNRGLNTEAFF. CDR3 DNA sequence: TGTGCCAGCAAAAACAGGGGTCTGAACACTGAAGCTTTCTTT.

CDR3 DNA: TGTGCCAGCAGCGTTGCAGATAACTATGGCTACACCTTC. The encoded protein is CASSVADNYGYTF. The chain employs TRBV5-8 and TRBJ1-2; no reliable D call. Germline assignment: CDR1 SGHTS and CDR2 YDEGEE. V shed 4 bases and J shed 1 base, with 8 bases lying between them. The CDR3 runs 13 residues.